This entry lists 25 T cell receptor beta chains sequenced from one sample in a study of blood T cells in healthy people across ages. Together with a sample-barcoded 5' primer, a J-beta primer mix was included in a second PCR lasting roughly 6 to 12 cycles. Each CDR3 protein gets one entry after TCRdb re-called the 5' RACE reads with MiXCR. The data contain roughly 2 million distinct CDR3 sequences, roughly 50% of them singletons. Sequencing input: blood. These receptors all stem from a middle-aged woman in good health.

There are a few counts of this clonotype. This chain links TRBV6-1 with TRBJ2-7; TRBD1 matches at 7 bases. V shed 8 bases, J shed 2 bases, and the junction held 9 bases outside the gene matches. The length of the CDR3 is 14 residues. Germline V gives CDR1 MNHNS, CDR2 SASEGT. CDR3 amino acids: CASQRQGQTYEQYF. CDR3 coding DNA: TGTGCCAGCCAGAGACAGGGACAGACCTACGAGCAGTACTTC.

The J gene is TRBJ2-1, the V gene TRBV3-1; the match to TRBD2 covers 9 bases. With V trimmed by 0 bases and J by 8 bases, 8 bases remained unmatched. Looked up from germline, CDR1 is LGHDT and CDR2 is YNNKEL (reference sequence). CDR3 length: 16 residues. The CDR3 coding sequence is TGTGCCAGCAGCCAAGATTTAGGCGGGGGGGCATATGAGCAGTTCTTC. It is translated as CASSQDLGGGAYEQFF.

The V and J genes are TRBV7-2 and TRBJ1-1; D is possibly TRBD1 (6 bases). The V end lost 4 bases, the J end lost 0 bases, and 15 bases lay between the germline ends. CDR1 and CDR2 from the germline V gene are SGHTA and FQGNSA. This CDR3 region has 16 residues. CDR3 DNA sequence: TGTGCCAGCAGCTCCCTCAGGGGAGGGCTGAACACTGAAGCTTTCTTT. It translates to CASSSLRGGLNTEAFF. The variable domain in full, with the rest retrieved from reference TRBV7-2 and TRBJ1-1, is GAGVSQSPSNKVTEKGKDVELRCDPISGHTALYWYRQSLGQGLEFLIYFQGNSAPDKSGLPSDRFSAERTGGSVSTLTIQRTQQEDSAVYLCASSSLRGGLNTEAFFGQGTRLTVV.

This clonotype was seen once. This rearrangement joins TRBV6-2 or TRBV6-3 to TRBJ1-5, with 8 bases identical to TRBD1. CDR3 size: 17 residues. The trim removed 2 bases at V and 4 bases at J, leaving 10 bases unmatched. The V gene's germline CDR1 is MNHEY and CDR2 SVGEGT. Here the CDR3 reads CASSYGAPGQVNQPQHF. The CDR3 region has the DNA TGTGCCAGCAGTTACGGAGCCCCGGGACAGGTAAATCAGCCCCAGCATTTT.

This chain links TRBV12-3 or TRBV12-4 with TRBJ2-5; TRBD1 is a possible D gene (6 bases). V was cut by 8 bases and J by 3 bases, with 16 bases left in between. CDR3 size: 14 residues. Written as DNA, the CDR3 is TGTGCCAGCGCCATCCGGACAGCGGAAGAGACCCAGTACTTC. Its protein is CASAIRTAEETQYF.

In its sample, this clonotype was seen a few times. This chain connects TRBV20-1 to TRBJ2-4; D is ambiguous. The CDR3 runs 15 residues. Germline V gene sequence: CDR1 DFQATT, CDR2 SNEGSKA (reference sequence). Deletions cut 5 bases from V and 0 bases from J, with 14 bases between. CDR3 region: CSAPRFILAKNIQYF. CDR3 sequence (DNA): TGCAGTGCTCCTAGGTTCATACTAGCCAAAAACATTCAGTACTTC.

DNA of the CDR3: TGTGCCAGCAGTTTGGGACTAGCGGGGGGGCCGGAGACCCAGTACTTC. It translates to CASSLGLAGGPETQYF. The chain is built from TRBV7-6 and TRBJ2-5; 16 bases line up with TRBD2. Losses at the gene ends were 6 bases for V and 5 bases for J; bases not matched to a gene: 6. CDR3 length equals 16 residues. Germline V gene sequence: CDR1 SGHVS, CDR2 FNYEAQ.

This rearrangement joins TRBV4-3 to TRBJ2-2, with D possibly TRBD2 on 5 matching bases. The germline V gene has CDR1 LGHNA and CDR2 YSLEER. Trimming removed 3 bases at V and 0 bases at J, with 17 bases between. The CDR3 consists of 18 residues. The CDR3: CASSQGAEWRTNTGELFF. DNA of the CDR3: TGCGCCAGCAGCCAGGGAGCGGAATGGCGGACGAACACCGGGGAGCTGTTTTTT.

The count of this clonotype is one. The rearrangement uses TRBV6-5 and TRBJ2-1; TRBD2 might be the D (7 bases). The CDR3 length is 13 residues. V lost 4 bases and J lost 9, with 13 bases in between. The germline CDR1 and CDR2 sequences are MNHEY and SVGAGI. The CDR3 is CASSFPGGREQFF. CDR3 nucleotides: TGTGCCAGCAGTTTCCCGGGGGGCCGTGAGCAGTTCTTC.

The rearrangement uses TRBV6-6 and TRBJ1-5; D remains ambiguous. Trimming took off 5 bases at V and 3 bases at J, with 14 bases between the two ends. The germline CDR1 and CDR2 sequences are MNHNY and SVGAGI (reference sequence). The CDR3 runs 15 residues. The CDR3: CASSPGQAHNQPQHF. CDR3 nucleotide sequence: TGTGCCAGCAGTCCTGGGCAGGCACACAATCAGCCCCAGCATTTT.

This chain connects TRBV5-6 to TRBJ2-7; 7 bases fit TRBD1. The CDR3 length is 14 residues. Germline V gene lookup returns CDR1 SGHDT and CDR2 YYEEEE. Unmatched junction bases numbered 9, after V lost 7 bases and J lost 2 bases. CDR3 DNA: TGTGCCAGCGTGAAATCGGGACAGCCCTACGAGCAGTACTTC. Residues: CASVKSGQPYEQYF. Full variable domain (outside the CDR3, taken from reference TRBV5-6 and TRBJ2-7): DAGVTQSPTHLIKTRGQQVTLRCSPKSGHDTVSWYQQALGQGPQFIFQYYEEEERQRGNFPDRFSGHQFPNYSSELNVNALLLGDSALYLCASVKSGQPYEQYFGPGTRLTVT.

The V and J genes are TRBV6-6 and TRBJ1-5; D is possibly TRBD1 (5 bases). Trimming stripped 2 bases from V and 0 bases from J, with 14 bases between. Germline assignment: CDR1 MNHNY and CDR2 SVGAGI (reference sequence). The CDR3 is 17 amino acids. Here the CDR3 DNA reads TGTGCCAGCAGTTACGAAATCGTAGGGGATAGCAATCAGCCCCAGCATTTT. Protein: CASSYEIVGDSNQPQHF.

In this sample, this clonotype turned up many times. This chain connects TRBV6-2 or TRBV6-3 to TRBJ2-7; no clear D gene. The CDR3 contains 11 residues. The V end was cut by 5 bases, the J end by 3 bases, with 5 bases between. The germline V gene has CDR1 MNHEY and CDR2 SVGEGT. CDR3 sequence: CASSNRYEQYF. Written as DNA, the CDR3 is TGTGCCAGCAGTAACCGCTACGAGCAGTACTTC.

On this clonotype: Mismatch with germline at one junction end may stem from a read error. The chain couples TRBV7-2 to TRBJ1-2; D gene uncertain. The CDR3 totals 15 residues. Germline loops: CDR1 SGHTA, CDR2 FQGNSA. The CDR3 DNA follows: TGTGCCTGCAGCTTAGTCCCAGGAGCTAGCTATGGCTACACCTTC. Encoded protein: CACSLVPGASYGYTF.

This clonotype was seen only a few times. CDR3 in amino acids: CASSLGGLALQETQYF. CDR3 nucleotides: TGTGCCAGCAGCTTAGGGGGCTTGGCCCTCCAAGAGACCCAGTACTTC. The V call is TRBV7-2, the J call TRBJ2-5; D is perhaps TRBD1 (5 bases). The CDR3 runs 16 residues. The V end was cut by 1 base, the J end by 1 base, with 13 bases between. Germline assignment: CDR1 SGHTA and CDR2 FQGNSA.

In its sample, this clonotype was seen a few times. J is TRBJ2-6 and V is TRBV4-1; a weak D match, TRBD2 (5 bases). Trimming removed 1 base from V and 18 bases from J, with 10 bases in between. This CDR3 contains 11 residues. The germline V gene has CDR1 MGHRA and CDR2 YSYEKL. As DNA, the CDR3 is TGCGCCAGCAGCCAAGGTGCGGGTAGGACTTTC. Encoded protein: CASSQGAGRTF.

This rearrangement joins TRBV14 to TRBJ2-1, with 7 nucleotides matching TRBD1. The J call is in doubt because the DNA end fits TRBJ2-7 better. Germline CDR1 reads SGHDN; CDR2 reads FVKESK. The CDR3 totals 18 residues. In DNA form, the CDR3 reads TGTGCCAGCAGCCAGATCAAATCCGGGACAGACTATTACAATGAGCAGTACTTC. As protein: CASSQIKSGTDYYNEQYF.

The V call is TRBV10-3, the J call TRBJ2-1; TRBD2 matches 9 bases. This CDR3 is built from 16 residues. Germline V CDR1 and CDR2: ENHRY, SYGVKD. After removal of 3 bases from V and 4 bases from J, the junction contained 7 bases not matched to a gene. CDR3 DNA: TGTGCCATCAGTGAAGGAGCGGGGGGAAGGTACAATGAGCAGTTCTTC. This translates into CAISEGAGGRYNEQFF.

The chain has TRBV12-3 or TRBV12-4 and TRBJ1-1; 11 positions agree with TRBD1. The CDR3 has 14 residues. V was pared by 5 bases and J by 7 bases, with 6 bases of the junction left unmatched. The CDR3 DNA reads as TGTGCCAGCAGTGTGGGACAGGGGGTTGGTGAAGCTTTCTTT. Its protein is CASSVGQGVGEAFF.

This clonotype occurred a few times. J is TRBJ2-7 and V is TRBV15, with D unresolved. TRBJ2-5 matches the DNA end more closely, so the J call is doubtful. This CDR3 is built from 12 residues. Germline V lookup: CDR1 LNHNV, CDR2 YYDKDF (reference sequence). Here the CDR3 DNA reads TGTGCCACCAGCTCTGGATGGGAGACCCAGTACTTC. Its translation: CATSSGWETQYF.

V gene TRBV11-2 combines with J gene TRBJ1-2, with D maybe TRBD1 (5 bases). The CDR3 contains 17 residues. V was pared by 0 bases and J by 4 bases, with 18 bases between. The germline gives CDR1 SGHAT, CDR2 FQNNGV. In DNA, the CDR3 is TGTGCCAGCAGCTTAGATAGCGTCTTTGAGGACACCTATGGCTACACCTTC. It codes for CASSLDSVFEDTYGYTF.

The V and J genes are TRBV20-1 and TRBJ2-5; no firm D call. Germline loops: CDR1 DFQATT, CDR2 SNEGSKA (reference sequence). The CDR3 extends over 13 amino acids. Trimming took off 5 bases at V and 0 bases at J, with 10 bases between the two ends. CDR3 region: CSALAGHQETQYF. The CDR3 DNA is TGCAGTGCTCTGGCAGGCCACCAAGAGACCCAGTACTTC.

V gene TRBV5-6 combines with J gene TRBJ2-1; the D gene is possibly TRBD1 (6 bases). The germline V and J ends were trimmed by 2 bases and 0 bases, with 21 bases remaining between them. The CDR3 is made up of 19 amino acids. Germline V CDR1 and CDR2: SGHDT, YYEEEE. The CDR3 DNA is TGTGCCAGCAGCTTAGGACAGCCAGGGTTTATGGACTCCTACAATGAGCAGTTCTTC. It is translated as CASSLGQPGFMDSYNEQFF.

This chain joins TRBV28 and TRBJ1-2; 8 bases agree with TRBD1. CDR1 MDHEN and CDR2 SYDVKM come from the germline V gene. The junction had 11 bases not matched to a gene; V was cut back by 6 bases and J by 8 bases. This CDR3 is 14 amino acids long. CDR3: CASRRTGTLGGYTF. The CDR3, as DNA: TGTGCCAGCAGAAGGACAGGGACCTTGGGAGGCTACACCTTC.

The J gene is TRBJ2-7, the V gene TRBV7-2, with TRBD2 matching 8 bases. V shed 1 base, J shed 3 bases, and the junction held 14 bases outside the gene matches. CDR1 and CDR2 from the germline V gene are SGHTA and FQGNSA. CDR3 length: 18 amino acids. The CDR3 nucleotides are TGTGCCAGCAGCTTAGTTCGGCCGTCCAGCGGGGGTGACTACGAGCAGTACTTC. Amino acid sequence: CASSLVRPSSGGDYEQYF.